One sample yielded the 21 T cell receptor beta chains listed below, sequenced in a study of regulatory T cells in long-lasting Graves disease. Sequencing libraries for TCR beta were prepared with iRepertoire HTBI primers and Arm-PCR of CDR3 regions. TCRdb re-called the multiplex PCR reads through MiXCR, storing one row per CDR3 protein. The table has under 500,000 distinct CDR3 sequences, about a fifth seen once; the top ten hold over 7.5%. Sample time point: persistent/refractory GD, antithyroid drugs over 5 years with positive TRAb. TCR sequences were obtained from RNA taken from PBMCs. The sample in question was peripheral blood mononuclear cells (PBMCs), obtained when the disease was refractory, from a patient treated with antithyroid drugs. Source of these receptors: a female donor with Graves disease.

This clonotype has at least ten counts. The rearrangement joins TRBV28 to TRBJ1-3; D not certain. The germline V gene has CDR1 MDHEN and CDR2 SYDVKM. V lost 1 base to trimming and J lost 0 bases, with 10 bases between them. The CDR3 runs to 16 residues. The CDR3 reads CASSLLSGASGNTIYF. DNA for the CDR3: TGTGCCAGCAGTTTATTGTCGGGAGCCTCTGGAAACACCATATATTTT.

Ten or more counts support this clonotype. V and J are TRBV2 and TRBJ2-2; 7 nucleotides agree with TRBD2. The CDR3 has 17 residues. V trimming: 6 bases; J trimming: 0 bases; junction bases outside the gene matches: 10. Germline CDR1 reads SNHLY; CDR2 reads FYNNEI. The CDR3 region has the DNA TGTGCCAGCAGCGGACTGCGGGAGTCACCGAACACCGGGGAGCTGTTTTTT. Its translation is CASSGLRESPNTGELFF. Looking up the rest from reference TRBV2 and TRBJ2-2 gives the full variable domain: EPEVTQTPSHQVTQMGQEVILRCVPISNHLYFYWYRQILGQKVEFLVSFYNNEISEKSEIFDDQFSVERPDGSNFTLKIRSTKLEDSAMYFCASSGLRESPNTGELFFGEGSRLTVL.

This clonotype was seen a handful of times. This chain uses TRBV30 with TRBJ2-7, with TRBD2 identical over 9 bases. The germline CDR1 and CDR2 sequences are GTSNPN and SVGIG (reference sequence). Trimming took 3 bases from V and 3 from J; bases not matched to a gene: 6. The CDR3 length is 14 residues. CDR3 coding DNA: TGTGCCTGGAGCCCCGTAGCGGGGGACTACGAGCAGTACTTC. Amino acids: CAWSPVAGDYEQYF.

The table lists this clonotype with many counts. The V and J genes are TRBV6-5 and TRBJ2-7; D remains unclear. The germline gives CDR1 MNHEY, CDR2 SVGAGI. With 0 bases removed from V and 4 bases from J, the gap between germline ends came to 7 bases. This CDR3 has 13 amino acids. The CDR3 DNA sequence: TGTGCCAGCAGTTACTCGATTTATTACGAGCAGTACTTC. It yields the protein CASSYSIYYEQYF.

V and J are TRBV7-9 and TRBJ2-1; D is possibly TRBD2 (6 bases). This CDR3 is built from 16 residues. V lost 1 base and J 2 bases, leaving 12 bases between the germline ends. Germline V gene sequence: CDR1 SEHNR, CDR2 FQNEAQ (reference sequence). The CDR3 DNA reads TGTGCCAGCAGCTTAGAGGGCCCGGGGGCCTACAATGAGCAGTTCTTC. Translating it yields CASSLEGPGAYNEQFF.

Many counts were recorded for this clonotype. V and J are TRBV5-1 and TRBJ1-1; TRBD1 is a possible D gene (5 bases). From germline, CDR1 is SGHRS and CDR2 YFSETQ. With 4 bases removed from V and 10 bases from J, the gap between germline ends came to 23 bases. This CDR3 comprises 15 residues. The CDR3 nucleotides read TGCGCCAGCAGCCCCGGACCCCCTTCTACTAGGGGAGCTTTCTTT. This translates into CASSPGPPSTRGAFF.

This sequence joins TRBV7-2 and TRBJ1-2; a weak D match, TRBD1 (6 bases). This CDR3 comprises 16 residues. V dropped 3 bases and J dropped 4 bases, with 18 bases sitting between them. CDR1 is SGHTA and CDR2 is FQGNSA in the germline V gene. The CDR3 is CASSLRGALSTYGYTF. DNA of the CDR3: TGTGCCAGCAGCTTGAGGGGGGCCTTATCTACCTATGGCTACACCTTC.

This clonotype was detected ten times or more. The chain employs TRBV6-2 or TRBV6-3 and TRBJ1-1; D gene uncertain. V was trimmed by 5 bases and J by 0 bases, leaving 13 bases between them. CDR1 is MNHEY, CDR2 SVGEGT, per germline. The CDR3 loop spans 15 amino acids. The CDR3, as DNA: TGTGCCAGCAGTGCCACGATGACACTGAACACTGAAGCTTTCTTT. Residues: CASSATMTLNTEAFF.

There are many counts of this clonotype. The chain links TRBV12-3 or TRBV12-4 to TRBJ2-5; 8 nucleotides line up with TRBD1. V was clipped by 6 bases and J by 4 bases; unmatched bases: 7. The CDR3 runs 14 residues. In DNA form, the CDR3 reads TGTGCCAGCAGCAATGACAGGGGAGGAGAGACCCAGTACTTC. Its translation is CASSNDRGGETQYF.

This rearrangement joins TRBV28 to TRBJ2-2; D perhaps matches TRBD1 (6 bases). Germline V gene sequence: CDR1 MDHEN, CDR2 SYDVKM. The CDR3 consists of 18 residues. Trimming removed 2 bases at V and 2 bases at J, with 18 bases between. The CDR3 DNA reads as TGTGCCAGCAGTTTACTTTCCTGGACAGAGATAAACACCGGGGAGCTGTTTTTT. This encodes CASSLLSWTEINTGELFF.

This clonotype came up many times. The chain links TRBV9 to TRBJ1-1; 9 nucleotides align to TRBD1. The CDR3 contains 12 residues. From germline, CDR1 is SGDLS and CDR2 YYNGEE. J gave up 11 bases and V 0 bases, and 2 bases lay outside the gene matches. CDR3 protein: CASSVGTGVAFF. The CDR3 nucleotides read TGTGCCAGCAGCGTAGGGACAGGGGTTGCTTTCTTT.

Written as DNA, the CDR3 is TGTGCCAGCACCCCTCGGCTGACAGGGGAGGCAGATACGCAGTATTTT. It codes for CASTPRLTGEADTQYF. The rearrangement links TRBV12-3 or TRBV12-4 to TRBJ2-3; 8 nucleotides line up with TRBD1. The V gene end was trimmed by 7 bases and the J gene end by 4 bases; junction bases not matched to a gene: 13. This CDR3 comprises 16 residues.

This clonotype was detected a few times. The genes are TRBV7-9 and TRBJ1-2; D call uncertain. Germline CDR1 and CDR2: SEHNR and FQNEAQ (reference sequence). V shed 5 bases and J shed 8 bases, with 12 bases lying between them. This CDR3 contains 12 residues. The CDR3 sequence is CASSPRVGGYTF. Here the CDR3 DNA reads TGTGCCAGCAGCCCCCGGGTCGGAGGCTACACCTTC.

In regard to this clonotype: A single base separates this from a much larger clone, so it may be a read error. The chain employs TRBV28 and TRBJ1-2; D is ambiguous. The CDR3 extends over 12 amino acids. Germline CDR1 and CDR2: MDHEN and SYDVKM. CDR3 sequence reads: CASSSPQGFYIF. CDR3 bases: TGTGCCAGCAGTTCCCCCCAAGGTTTCTACATCTTC.

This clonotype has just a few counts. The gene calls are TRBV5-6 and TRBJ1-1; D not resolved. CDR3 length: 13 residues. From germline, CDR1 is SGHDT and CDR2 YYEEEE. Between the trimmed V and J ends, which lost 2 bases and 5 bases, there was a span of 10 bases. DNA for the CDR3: TGTGCCAGCAGCTTTGGGAGAAAGACTGAAGCTTTCTTT. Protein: CASSFGRKTEAFF.

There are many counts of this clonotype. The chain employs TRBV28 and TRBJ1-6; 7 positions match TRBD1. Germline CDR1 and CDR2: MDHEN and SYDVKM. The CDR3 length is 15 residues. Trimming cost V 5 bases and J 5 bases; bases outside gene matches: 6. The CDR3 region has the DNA TGTGCCAGCAGTGACGCCAGGGGGAATAATTCACCCCTCCACTTT. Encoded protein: CASSDARGNNSPLHF.

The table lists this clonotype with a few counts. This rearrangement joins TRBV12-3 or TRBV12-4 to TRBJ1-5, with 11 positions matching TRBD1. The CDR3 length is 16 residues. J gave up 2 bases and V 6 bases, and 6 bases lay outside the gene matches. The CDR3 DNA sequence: TGTGCCAGCAGCCGGACAGGGGGCTTTGGCAATCAGCCCCAGCATTTT. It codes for CASSRTGGFGNQPQHF.

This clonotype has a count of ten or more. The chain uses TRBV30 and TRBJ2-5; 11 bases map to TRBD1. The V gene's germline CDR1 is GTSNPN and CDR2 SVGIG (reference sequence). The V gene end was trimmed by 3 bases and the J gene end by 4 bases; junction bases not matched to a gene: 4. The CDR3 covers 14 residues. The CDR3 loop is CAWRGDRGLETQYF. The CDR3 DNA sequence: TGTGCCTGGAGGGGGGACAGGGGGTTAGAGACCCAGTACTTC.

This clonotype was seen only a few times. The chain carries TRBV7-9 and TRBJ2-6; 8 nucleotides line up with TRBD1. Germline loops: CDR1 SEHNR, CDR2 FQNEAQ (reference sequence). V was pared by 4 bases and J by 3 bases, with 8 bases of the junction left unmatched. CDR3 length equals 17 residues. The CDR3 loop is CASSSYKGQDGANVLTF. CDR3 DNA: TGTGCCAGCAGCTCTTACAAGGGACAGGATGGGGCCAACGTCCTGACTTTC.

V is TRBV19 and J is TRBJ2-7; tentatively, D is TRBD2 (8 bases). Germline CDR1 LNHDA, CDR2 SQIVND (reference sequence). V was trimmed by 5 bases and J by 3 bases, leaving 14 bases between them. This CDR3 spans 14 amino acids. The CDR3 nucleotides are TGTGCCAGTAGTCCGGGGGGGACAGTCTACGAGCAGTACTTC. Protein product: CASSPGGTVYEQYF.

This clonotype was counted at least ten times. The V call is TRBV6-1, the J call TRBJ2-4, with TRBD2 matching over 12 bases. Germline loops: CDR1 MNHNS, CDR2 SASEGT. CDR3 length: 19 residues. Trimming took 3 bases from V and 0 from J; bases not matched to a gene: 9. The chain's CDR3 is CASSEVLAGGLRAKNIQYF. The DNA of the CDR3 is TGTGCCAGCAGTGAGGTTCTAGCGGGAGGGCTGAGAGCCAAAAACATTCAGTACTTC.